The rows below give T cell receptor beta chains drawn from one sample of a study of T cells in Graves' hyperthyroidism and ophthalmopathy. TCRdb reprocessed the multiplex PCR reads via MiXCR and lists one record per CDR3 protein. There are hundreds of thousands of distinct CDR3 sequences in the sample; about 15% occur only once, and about 14% lies in the top ten. The sequencing input was blood. The receptor set was obtained from a woman between 35 and 50 years old with Graves' hyperthyroidism. The CDR3 runs from the conserved cysteine through the conserved F or W. A D gene is named only where the DNA matches it firmly. Clone size is shown for a subset of rows, as once, few, many or a class of expanded clone.

D,J,size,V,DNA,CDR3
TRBD1,TRBJ2-7,.,TRBV5-1,TGCGCCAGCAGACCGACAGGGCAGAATTCCTACGAGCAGTACTTC,CASRPTGQNSYEQYF
.,TRBJ2-2,.,TRBV5-6,TGTGCCGGCAGCTCTAGGCGGGCGGTCACCGGGGAGCTGTTTTTT,CAGSSRRAVTGELFF
.,TRBJ2-7,many,TRBV2,TGTGCCAGCAGCGACGGGGACATCTACGAGCAGTACTTC,CASSDGDIYEQYF
.,TRBJ1-5,few,TRBV5-6,TGTGCCAGCAGCGAAATCAGGGGTCCAGGCAATCAGCCCCAGCATTTT,CASSEIRGPGNQPQHF
TRBD2,TRBJ2-7,few,TRBV30,TGTGCCTGGAAAGCGGGAGGGTCCTACGAGCAGTACTTC,CAWKAGGSYEQYF
TRBD2,TRBJ2-7,few,TRBV5-1,TGCGCCAGCAGCTTTAGCGGGCTCCGTTCCTACGAGCAGTACTTC,CASSFSGLRSYEQYF
TRBD2,TRBJ2-7,few,TRBV27,TGTGCCAGCAGCCTCGGACCGGGAGGCCGGCACGAGCAGTACTTC,CASSLGPGGRHEQYF
.,TRBJ2-4,.,TRBV4-1,TGCGCCAGCAGCCAAGATCAGGGGTTAGCCAAAAACATTCAGTACTTC,CASSQDQGLAKNIQYF
.,TRBJ2-7,many,TRBV7-9,TGTGCCAGCAGCTTAGACCAAAGCTCCTACGAGCAGTACTTC,CASSLDQSSYEQYF
.,TRBJ1-1,many,TRBV20-1,TGCAGTGCTAAGAAATTTGATTCAGGGAACACTGAAGCTTTCTTT,CSAKKFDSGNTEAFF
TRBD2,TRBJ2-3,.,TRBV12-5,TGTGCTAGTGGTTTGGGAGGACTAGCGGACACAGATACGCAGTATTTT,CASGLGGLADTDTQYF
.,TRBJ1-2,.,TRBV20-1,TGCAGTGCCGTCCGGGGCAGCGGCTATGGCTACACCTTC,CSAVRGSGYGYTF
.,TRBJ1-5,many,TRBV7-2,TGTGCCAGCAGCTTAGACAGGCGGGGCAATCAGCCCCAGCATTTT,CASSLDRRGNQPQHF
.,TRBJ2-2,many,TRBV5-6,TGTGCCAGCAGCTTAGCGGGCGGGGAGCTGTTTTTT,CASSLAGGELFF
.,TRBJ1-5,.,TRBV3-1,TGTGCCAGCAGCCAAGATTCAGGAGGCAGCAATCGGCCCCAGCATTTT,CASSQDSGGSNRPQHF
TRBD2,TRBJ2-5,many,TRBV3-1,TGTGCCAGCAGTCGATCGGGGGAGGGCCGAGAGACCCAGTACTTC,CASSRSGEGRETQYF
TRBD1,TRBJ1-6,few,TRBV10-3,TGTGCCACCAGTGAGCCCTCTCGGGGACAGGGAAATAATTCACCCCTCCACTTT,CATSEPSRGQGNNSPLHF
TRBD1,TRBJ2-7,many,TRBV5-1,TGCGCCAGCAGCCCGGGACAGACCCACTACGAGCAGTACTTC,CASSPGQTHYEQYF
.,TRBJ1-2,.,TRBV12-3/TRBV12-4,TGTGCCAGCAGTTTTGACCTACCTGGTGGCTACACCTTC,CASSFDLPGGYTF
.,TRBJ1-5,many,TRBV2,TGTGCCAGCAGTGGACAGAGGGATCAGCCCCAGCATTTT,CASSGQRDQPQHF
TRBD2,TRBJ2-6,few,TRBV27,TGTGCCAGCAGTTTATGGGCTAGCGGGAGCTTCTCTGGGGCCAACGTCCTGACTTTC,CASSLWASGSFSGANVLTF
TRBD2,TRBJ2-1,few,TRBV20-1,TGCAGTGCTGCGAGGGGGGATAGCGGGAGGACCGCTGAGCAGTTCTTC,CSAARGDSGRTAEQFF
.,TRBJ1-2,few,TRBV7-9,TGTGCCAGCAGCTCCCGGGACTCGAGCTACTACACCTTC,CASSSRDSSYYTF
.,TRBJ2-7,many,TRBV15,TGTGCCACCAGCAGAGATCTGGGGACTCAATCCTACGAGCAGTACTTC,CATSRDLGTQSYEQYF
.,TRBJ2-1,few,TRBV11-2,TGTGCCAGCAGCACCATCTGGTATGAGCAGTTCTTC,CASSTIWYEQFF
.,TRBJ2-7,.,TRBV12-3/TRBV12-4,TGTGCCAGCAGTTTAGCTGGGGCTTACTACGAGCAGTACTTC,CASSLAGAYYEQYF
TRBD1,TRBJ1-5,.,TRBV2,TGTGCCAGCAGCTTAAGGGCCGGGGACAGGGGGCAACACTATCAGCCCCAGCATTTT,CASSLRAGDRGQHYQPQHF
.,TRBJ2-2,many,TRBV28,TGTGCCAGCTCTATCAGGCAAGGGACCGGGGAGCTGTTTTTT,CASSIRQGTGELFF
TRBD1,TRBJ1-6,.,TRBV7-2,TGTGCCAGCAGCCCACGGACAGGGTCCTATAATTCACCCCTCCACTTT,CASSPRTGSYNSPLHF
TRBD2,TRBJ2-3,.,TRBV19,TGTGCCAGTAGTCCGACTAGCGGGAGTTTTATAGATACGCAGTATTTT,CASSPTSGSFIDTQYF
.,TRBJ2-5,few,TRBV9,TGTGCCAGCAGCGCCGAAGGGGGTGGAGGCCAAGAGACCCAGTACTTC,CASSAEGGGGQETQYF
.,TRBJ1-1,many,TRBV18,TGTGCCAGCTCACCACCGTCGACAGGTGTTGGCACTGAAGCTTTCTTT,CASSPPSTGVGTEAFF
TRBD1,TRBJ1-2,.,TRBV9,TGTGCCGGCAGCCCCGGGACAGGGGGCGGCTATGGCTACACCTTC,CAGSPGTGGGYGYTF
TRBD2,TRBJ2-2,many,TRBV7-3,TGTGCCAGCAGCCCCTCCCCATGGGGGGGGAACACCGGGGAGCTGTTTTTT,CASSPSPWGGNTGELFF
.,TRBJ2-7,few,TRBV5-1,TGCGCCAGCAGCTCGGAGGGTCACTCCTACGAGCAGTACTTC,CASSSEGHSYEQYF
.,TRBJ1-1,.,TRBV19,TGTGCCAGTAGTATAGACGTACACAGTTTTGAAGCTTTCTTT,CASSIDVHSFEAFF
TRBD2,TRBJ2-2,many,TRBV13,TGTGCCAGCAGCCAAAAGGCTAGCGGGAGCACCGGGGAGCTGTTTTTT,CASSQKASGSTGELFF
.,TRBJ2-3,many,TRBV2,TGTGCCAGCTATTCCGGGTACTCTAGCACAGATACGCAGTATTTT,CASYSGYSSTDTQYF
TRBD1,TRBJ2-2,.,TRBV4-1,TGCGCCACGACAGACAGGGACACCGGGGAGCTGTTTTTT,CATTDRDTGELFF
.,TRBJ2-1,.,TRBV19,TGTGCCAGTAGTACCCGAATCGGAAAAAACAATGAGCAGTTCTTC,CASSTRIGKNNEQFF
TRBD1,TRBJ2-7,many,TRBV20-1,TGCAGTGCCCCAGGACAGGGGGGGTACGAGCAGTACTTC,CSAPGQGGYEQYF
.,TRBJ1-1,few,TRBV4-3,TGCGCCAGCAGCCAAGGAGAGGCGGCTTTCTTT,CASSQGEAAFF
TRBD2,TRBJ2-3,many,TRBV20-1,TGCAGTGCTCCCCAACGACTAGCGGGACTTACAGATACGCAGTATTTT,CSAPQRLAGLTDTQYF
.,TRBJ1-4,many,TRBV5-1,TGCGCCAGCAGCTTGGATGGCGAAAAACTGTTTTTT,CASSLDGEKLFF
.,TRBJ2-5,.,TRBV27,TGTGCCAGCAGTTTACAGGGGTGGGGAGAGACCCAGTACTTC,CASSLQGWGETQYF
TRBD2,TRBJ2-1,many,TRBV11-3,TGTGCCAGCAGCCCGGGGACTAGTTTCTCCTACAATGAGCAGTTCTTC,CASSPGTSFSYNEQFF
.,TRBJ2-7,few,TRBV9,TGTGCCAGCAGCGTAGGCTGGACTGGAGCCTCCTACGAGCAGTACTTC,CASSVGWTGASYEQYF
.,TRBJ2-7,once,TRBV28,TGTGCCAGCAGTGGCCAAAGATGGAGCTTTATGAGAGGGTCGCCCGGCGAGCAGTACTTC,CASSGQRWSFMRGSPGEQYF
TRBD2,TRBJ2-7,many,TRBV29-1,TGCAGCGTTGAAGATCGGGAGCGGGAGAAGTACGAGCAGTACTTC,CSVEDREREKYEQYF
.,TRBJ1-2,few,TRBV28,TGTGCCAGCATAACGAGTGGGTATGGCTACACCTTC,CASITSGYGYTF
TRBD2,TRBJ2-5,many,TRBV7-2,TGTGCCAGCAGCTCCGCCCTACTAGCGGGAGGGCCAGAGACCCAGTACTTC,CASSSALLAGGPETQYF
.,TRBJ2-5,few,TRBV12-3/TRBV12-4,TGTGCCAGCAGTTCCCGAGGGGGGGAGACCCAGTACTTC,CASSSRGGETQYF
TRBD1,TRBJ2-1,.,TRBV5-1,TGCGCCAGCAGCCCCGGACAGGGGTGGGCACACAATGAGCAGTTCTTC,CASSPGQGWAHNEQFF
.,TRBJ2-1,.,TRBV20-1,TGCAGTGCTAGAGCTCAGAATTCCTACAATGAGCAGTTCTTC,CSARAQNSYNEQFF
TRBD1,TRBJ1-5,many,TRBV5-1,TGCGCCAGCAGCGTGGCCCCGGGACAGGGTTCGCCCCAGCATTTT,CASSVAPGQGSPQHF
.,TRBJ2-1,many,TRBV20-1,TGCAGTGCTAGAAAAGGGTACTCCTACAATGAGCAGTTCTTC,CSARKGYSYNEQFF
.,TRBJ2-7,many,TRBV6-1,TGTGCCAGCAGTTCACGGGGATCCCTCTACGAGCAGTACTTC,CASSSRGSLYEQYF